The T cell receptor beta chain described here comes from a study of blood T cell repertoires in COVID-19. CDR1 and CDR2 from the germline V gene are MNHEY and SMNVEV (reference sequence). Trimming cost V 10 bases and J 0 bases, with 28 bases left between them. CDR3 length equals 19 residues. Data came from immunoSEQ multiplex PCR; TCRdb stores just in-frame clones and leaves some out. Among around 360,000 clones listed, approximately 87% were seen once. The material sequenced was peripheral blood. This rearrangement joins TRBV27 to TRBJ2-1; D is possibly TRBD1 (6 bases). The TCR comes from a woman aged 25 to 39 with COVID-19, enrolled during active disease. CDR3 nucleotides: TGTGCCACTCTATCATTCTCCGGACAGCGAATAAGCTCCTACAATGAGCAGTTCTTC. It encodes CATLSFSGQRISSYNEQFF.